The present T cell receptor beta chain was sequenced within a study of T cells in Graves' hyperthyroidism and ophthalmopathy. RNA transcripts yielded amplified TCR beta CDR3 regions. A first-round RT-PCR of the TCR CDR3 used the HTBI primer set. MiXCR was run by TCRdb on the multiplex PCR reads, yielding one entry per CDR3 protein. The sample includes more than 350,000 distinct CDR3 sequences, 17% of them seen just once. V dropped 6 bases and J dropped 3; count of bases not matched to a gene: 7. The CDR3 consists of 15 residues. From germline, CDR1 is SNHLY and CDR2 FYNNEI. Exclusion criteria comprised uncontrolled infection, other autoimmune disease, pregnancy or lactation. This clonotype appeared many times.

The source of this sequence is a woman aged 25 to 39 with Graves' hyperthyroidism that later progressed to Graves' ophthalmopathy. The rearrangement joins TRBV2 to TRBJ2-5, with TRBD2 matching 10 bases. Sequenced sample: blood. CDR3 sequence (DNA): TGTGCCAGCAGGTCCGCGAGCGGGGGGGAAGAGACCCAGTACTTC. Translating gives CASRSASGGEETQYF.